This entry lists 27 T cell receptor beta chains sequenced from one sample in a study of cytomegalovirus exposure and HLA in healthy donors. 60 Vbeta and 13 Jbeta primers were used in PCR. The table came from immunoSEQ multiplex PCR; TCRdb's copy has only in-frame clones and leaves some out. The sample consists of about 190,000 clones, 65% to 85% of them appearing once. Sequenced sample: PBMCs. These receptor sequences come from a woman between 18 and 30 years old in good health and CMV-seronegative.

The V gene is TRBV6-4, the J gene TRBJ1-2, with 9 bases aligning to TRBD1. The J segment lost 5 bases and the V segment lost 3 bases, leaving 16 bases of the junction unmatched. CDR3 length equals 18 residues. Germline-derived CDR1 and CDR2 are MRHNA and SNTAGT. This CDR3 is CASSELTDRDRDLYGYTF. The CDR3 bases are TGTGCCAGCAGTGAGTTAACCGACCGGGACAGGGATCTTTATGGCTACACCTTC.

The chain combines TRBV15 with TRBJ1-1; D is ambiguous. Germline CDR1 LNHNV, CDR2 YYDKDF (reference sequence). The CDR3 length is 12 residues. Trimming left V 5 bases short and J 7 bases short, with 11 bases between. The CDR3, as DNA: TGTGCCACCAGCGGCGGGCAGATTGAAGCTTTCTTT. Protein sequence: CATSGGQIEAFF.

The chain combines TRBV4-1 with TRBJ1-1; D gene ambiguous. V was cut by 1 base and J by 8 bases, with 14 bases left in between. The CDR3 is 14 amino acids. The germline CDR1 and CDR2 sequences are MGHRA and YSYEKL. This CDR3 is CASSQVIITREAFF. The DNA for the CDR3 is TGCGCCAGCAGCCAAGTTATAATTACACGAGAAGCTTTCTTT.

The chain recombines TRBV11-3 with TRBJ2-1, with a tentative D call TRBD2 (5 bases). V was clipped by 6 bases and J by 4 bases, with 19 bases between them. The CDR3 loop spans 16 amino acids. The germline gives CDR1 SGHNT, CDR2 YENEEA. For the CDR3, the DNA is TGTGCCAGCAGTGGACCCACCCTGGCGGGTTACAATGAGCAGTTCTTC. Translated, it gives CASSGPTLAGYNEQFF.

The chain links TRBV9 to TRBJ1-6, with 7 bases identical to TRBD1. V was pared by 4 bases and J by 2 bases, with 6 bases of the junction left unmatched. This CDR3 contains 16 residues. Germline values: CDR1 SGDLS, CDR2 YYNGEE. The CDR3 DNA sequence: TGTGCCAGCAGCCCATCGGGACAGACCTATAATTCACCCCTCCACTTT. Translation gives CASSPSGQTYNSPLHF.

This clone came up a few times. The chain has TRBV2 and TRBJ2-5; 9 nucleotides match TRBD2. With V trimmed by 7 bases and J by 4 bases, 10 bases remained unmatched. CDR1 is SNHLY and CDR2 is FYNNEI in the germline V gene. The CDR3 is 15 residues long. CDR3 region: CASTLSSGAGETQYF. CDR3 in DNA: TGTGCCAGCACTCTCTCTAGCGGGGCGGGAGAGACCCAGTACTTC.

This CDR3 reads CASIAGGWNEQFF. Written as DNA, the CDR3 is TGTGCCAGCATAGCGGGGGGGTGGAATGAGCAGTTCTTC. The genes are TRBV6-6 and TRBJ2-1, with 11 bases that match TRBD2. Germline CDR1 and CDR2: MNHNY and SVGAGI (reference sequence). There are 13 residues in the CDR3. The J segment lost 7 bases and the V segment lost 7 bases, leaving 3 bases of the junction unmatched.

Here the CDR3 DNA reads TGTGCCAGTAGTACAAGACAGGGGGCTTTCGAAAAACTGTTTTTT. It specifies CASSTRQGAFEKLFF. The chain couples TRBV19 to TRBJ1-4; 10 nucleotides match TRBD1. There are 15 residues in the CDR3. CDR1 and CDR2 (germline): LNHDA, SQIVND (reference sequence). J gave up 8 bases and V 4 bases, and 7 bases lay outside the gene matches.

The V gene is TRBV27, the J gene TRBJ1-1; 7 bases line up with TRBD1. Per germline, CDR1 MNHEY and CDR2 SMNVEV (reference sequence). V dropped 5 bases and J dropped 2; count of bases not matched to a gene: 5. The CDR3 runs 14 residues. This CDR3 reads CASSPDRLNTEAFF. The CDR3 DNA follows: TGTGCCAGCAGTCCGGACAGGCTCAACACTGAAGCTTTCTTT.

CDR3 sequence: CASSLMQGPTDTQYF. CDR3 bases: TGTGCCAGCAGCTTAATGCAGGGGCCCACAGATACGCAGTATTTT. The chain has TRBV7-3 and TRBJ2-3, with D maybe TRBD1 (6 bases). The CDR3 has 15 residues. V shed 1 base and J shed 2 bases, with 10 bases lying between them. Looked up from germline, CDR1 is SGHTA and CDR2 is FQGTGA.

The genes are TRBV30 and TRBJ2-3; TRBD2 agrees at 11 bases. The V gene's germline CDR1 is GTSNPN and CDR2 SVGIG (reference sequence). V was clipped by 5 bases and J by 1 base; unmatched bases: 14. CDR3 length: 18 residues. CDR3 bases: TGTGCCTGGGGGACGGGACTAGCGGCCCTGACGGGCACAGATACGCAGTATTTT. It specifies CAWGTGLAALTGTDTQYF.

V usage is TRBV7-3 and J usage is TRBJ1-2; D is ambiguous. Germline CDR1 reads SGHTA; CDR2 reads FQGTGA. The CDR3 consists of 16 residues. Trimming took 1 base from V and 3 from J, leaving 15 bases between them. The CDR3 nucleotides are TGTGCCAGCAGCTTAAACCCCAGCGGAAACTACTATGGCTACACCTTC. This gives the protein CASSLNPSGNYYGYTF.

The CDR3 nucleotides read TGTGCCAGCAGTGAAGTCACAGGGAGTGTTGATTCACCCCTCCACTTT. Its protein is CASSEVTGSVDSPLHF. The gene calls are TRBV6-1 and TRBJ1-6, with TRBD1 as a possible D gene (6 bases). Germline values: CDR1 MNHNS, CDR2 SASEGT. V was shortened by 1 base and J by 8 bases, with 15 bases between the two germline ends. The CDR3 runs to 16 residues.

J is TRBJ2-5 and V is TRBV7-2, with a weak D call TRBD2 (5 bases). There are 15 residues in the CDR3. Trimming cost V 4 bases and J 0 bases, with 12 bases left between them. CDR1 and CDR2 (germline): SGHTA, FQGNSA. The CDR3 DNA sequence: TGTGCCAGCAGCTACCTACTAGAGAACCAAGAGACCCAGTACTTC. Encoded protein: CASSYLLENQETQYF.

The chain has TRBV28 and TRBJ1-1; D possibly corresponds to TRBD1 (6 bases). V was pared by 7 bases and J by 5 bases, with 20 bases between. This CDR3 comprises 15 residues. The germline gives CDR1 MDHEN, CDR2 SYDVKM. CDR3 protein: CASTTQTGGRTEAFF. The CDR3 DNA follows: TGTGCCAGCACCACCCAGACGGGGGGCCGGACTGAAGCTTTCTTT.

V usage is TRBV10-3 and J usage is TRBJ2-1, with TRBD1 identical over 11 bases. V dropped 3 bases and J dropped 6; count of bases not matched to a gene: 7. CDR1 is ENHRY, CDR2 SYGVKD, per germline. The CDR3 has 16 residues. This CDR3 reads CAISDPTGTGGNEQFF. CDR3 bases: TGTGCCATCAGTGACCCGACGGGGACAGGGGGCAATGAGCAGTTCTTC.

The V call is TRBV7-3, the J call TRBJ2-2, with 7 bases that match TRBD1. CDR1 and CDR2 (germline): SGHTA, FQGTGA. This CDR3 contains 15 residues. The V and J ends lost 2 bases and 7 bases, in that order; junction bases with no gene match: 7. Here the CDR3 DNA reads TGTGCCAGCAGCTTAGAGAGGGGGCGCGGCGGGGAGCTGTTTTTT. It encodes CASSLERGRGGELFF.

V and J are TRBV5-6 and TRBJ2-7; TRBD2 matches 11 bases. Losses at the gene ends were 2 bases for V and 6 bases for J; bases not matched to a gene: 1. The length of the CDR3 is 13 residues. CDR1 and CDR2 (germline): SGHDT, YYEEEE. The DNA of the CDR3 is TGTGCCAGCAGCTTTAGCGGGAGGGTCGAGCAGTACTTC. Its translation: CASSFSGRVEQYF.

The chain carries TRBV29-1 and TRBJ2-3; a weak D match, TRBD1 (7 bases). The germline CDR1 and CDR2 sequences are SQVTM and ANQGSEA. The CDR3 extends over 13 amino acids. Trimming removed 7 bases at V and 2 bases at J, with 13 bases between. This CDR3 is CSAGGGYTDTQYF. CDR3 nucleotides: TGCAGCGCCGGAGGGGGCTACACAGATACGCAGTATTTT.

The chain couples TRBV28 to TRBJ2-3; D is possibly TRBD2 (5 bases). Germline CDR1 is MDHEN and CDR2 is SYDVKM. Trimming removed 8 bases from V and 2 bases from J, with 11 bases in between. This CDR3 comprises 13 residues. For the CDR3, the DNA is TGTGCCAGCTCGGGAACCTCCACAGATACGCAGTATTTT. It yields the protein CASSGTSTDTQYF.

This sequence joins TRBV5-1 and TRBJ2-5; the D is unclear. The V end was cut by 4 bases, the J end by 3 bases, with 13 bases between. The CDR3 loop spans 14 amino acids. Per the germline V gene, CDR1 is SGHRS and CDR2 is YFSETQ. CDR3 nucleotide sequence: TGCGCCAGCAGCACCAGATCCCGGGAAGAGACCCAGTACTTC. It is translated as CASSTRSREETQYF.

The rearrangement uses TRBV6-1 and TRBJ2-7; perhaps TRBD1 as D (6 bases). Per germline, CDR1 MNHNS and CDR2 SASEGT. Trimming removed 2 bases from V and 6 bases from J, with 17 bases in between. The CDR3 is made up of 15 amino acids. In DNA, the CDR3 is TGTGCCAGCAGTGAAAAGCGACAGGCTATCGGCGAGCAGTACTTC. This sequence encodes CASSEKRQAIGEQYF.

The chain carries TRBV9 and TRBJ1-1; no clear D. Trimming took off 0 bases at V and 5 bases at J, with 8 bases between the two ends. CDR1 and CDR2 (germline): SGDLS, YYNGEE. The CDR3 covers 13 residues. CDR3 coding DNA: TGTGCCAGCAGCGTAGGTCAGAGGACTGAAGCTTTCTTT. It codes for CASSVGQRTEAFF. Combining the CDR3 with reference TRBV9 and TRBJ1-1 gives the whole variable domain DSGVTQTPKHLITATGQRVTLRCSPRSGDLSVYWYQQSLDQGLQFLIQYYNGEERAKGNILERFSAQQFPDLHSELNLSSLELGDSALYFCASSVGQRTEAFFGQGTRLTVV.

The chain joins TRBV23-1 to TRBJ2-1, with TRBD1 matching 7 bases. TRBV23-1 carries the ORF label, with uncertain function. Losses at the gene ends were 2 bases for V and 6 bases for J; bases not matched to a gene: 7. The CDR3 runs to 15 residues. As DNA, the CDR3 is TGCGCCAGCAGTCAAGGCGACAGGGATCGCAATGAGCAGTTCTTC. It specifies CASSQGDRDRNEQFF.

The chain uses TRBV15 and TRBJ1-6; 9 positions agree with TRBD1. Germline V gives CDR1 LNHNV, CDR2 YYDKDF (reference sequence). The V and J ends lost 1 base and 7 bases, in that order; junction bases with no gene match: 5. CDR3 size: 16 residues. The CDR3 sequence: CATSRASGTGNSPLHF. CDR3 in DNA: TGTGCCACCAGCAGAGCATCCGGGACAGGGAATTCACCCCTCCACTTT.

The CDR3 DNA reads TGCGCCAGCAGTGATGTCGCGCGCTCACCCCTCCACTTT. This encodes CASSDVARSPLHF. The chain joins TRBV10-2 to TRBJ1-6; D call uncertain. V lost 3 bases to trimming and J lost 10 bases, with 10 bases between them. This CDR3 spans 13 amino acids. Germline loops: CDR1 WSHSY, CDR2 SAAADI.

The table lists this clone with a few counts. V gene TRBV28 combines with J gene TRBJ2-1, with D possibly being TRBD2 (5 bases). Germline V gives CDR1 MDHEN, CDR2 SYDVKM. Trimming stripped 3 bases from V and 4 bases from J, with 19 bases between. The CDR3 length is 17 residues. The CDR3 loop reads CASSFASGGRNYNEQFF. The CDR3 nucleotides are TGTGCCAGCAGTTTTGCGTCTGGCGGGCGAAATTACAATGAGCAGTTCTTC.